The 28 T cell receptor beta chains presented below share a single source sample, sequenced in a study of shared clonotypes between healthy human individuals (dated by TCRdb to 2020 to 2021). Libraries were built with the immunoSEQ multiplex PCR assay. As stored in TCRdb, this immuneACCESS dataset retains in-frame rearrangements with V and J assigned. A fraction of the clones does not appear; measured against another copy, unresolved V genes explain less than half of the discrepancy, and the remainder lacks a known reason. This sample comprises roughly 890,000 clones, 92% of them detected only once. Under 30% of the sample lies in the top ten. For the CD8 naive samples, CD45RO-negative cells were positively selected for CCR7, yielding a CD45RA+CCR7+ population from which TemRA cells were excluded. The specimen was naive CD8+ T cells sorted from blood. The intended sense of this specimen's cell subset or site label: CD45RA+CCR7+. These receptors all stem from a man aged 25-45 years in good health.

V gene TRBV7-9 combines with J gene TRBJ2-3; D remains unclear. Germline CDR1 reads SEHNR; CDR2 reads FQNEAQ (reference sequence). V was shortened by 5 bases and J by 4 bases, with 13 bases between the two germline ends. This CDR3 has 14 residues. The CDR3 loop is CASSQTLLPDTQYF. The CDR3 coding sequence is TGTGCCAGCAGCCAGACACTCCTGCCAGATACGCAGTATTTT.

The chain combines TRBV4-3 with TRBJ2-6, with D perhaps matching TRBD1 (5 bases). The V end lost 0 bases, the J end lost 2 bases, and 11 bases lay between the germline ends. CDR3 length: 17 residues. Germline CDR1 LGHNA, CDR2 YSLEER. CDR3 DNA sequence: TGCGCCAGCAGCCAAGATAGTAGGGGCGCTGGGGCCAACGTCCTGACTTTC. This sequence encodes CASSQDSRGAGANVLTF.

This rearrangement joins TRBV27 to TRBJ2-7; D may be TRBD1 (5 bases). CDR3 length: 13 amino acids. Germline V lookup: CDR1 MNHEY, CDR2 SMNVEV (reference sequence). V lost 3 bases to trimming and J lost 4 bases, with 10 bases between them. CDR3 sequence reads: CASSFQGIYEQYF. CDR3 sequence (DNA): TGTGCCAGCAGTTTTCAGGGCATTTACGAGCAGTACTTC.

The chain couples TRBV10-3 to TRBJ2-6; unclear D gene. Trimming took off 0 bases at V and 1 base at J, with 13 bases between the two ends. This CDR3 is built from 18 residues. Germline CDR1 ENHRY, CDR2 SYGVKD. CDR3: CAISESLLSTSGANVLTF. The DNA for the CDR3 is TGTGCCATCAGTGAGTCCCTTCTCAGTACGTCTGGGGCCAACGTCCTGACTTTC.

This chain connects TRBV5-6 to TRBJ2-7; 10 bases fit TRBD1. The CDR3 is 14 residues long. Germline trimming cut 0 bases from V and 4 bases from J; bases unmatched to any gene: 1. Germline CDR1 is SGHDT and CDR2 is YYEEEE. The CDR3 nucleotides read TGTGCCAGCAGCTTGGGGGGACAGGGGTACGAGCAGTACTTC. This gives the protein CASSLGGQGYEQYF.

The rearrangement joins TRBV14 to TRBJ2-7; a weak D match, TRBD1 (6 bases). Per germline, CDR1 SGHDN and CDR2 FVKESK. Between the trimmed V and J ends, which lost 0 bases and 6 bases, there was a span of 15 bases. The CDR3 length is 15 residues. The CDR3 DNA is TGTGCCAGCAGCCAAGATCGTGGACAGCCCATCGAGCAGTACTTC. It codes for CASSQDRGQPIEQYF.

This chain joins TRBV27 and TRBJ2-2; D is perhaps TRBD2 (6 bases). CDR1 MNHEY and CDR2 SMNVEV come from the germline V gene (reference sequence). The CDR3 has 15 residues. The ends were cut back, 5 bases at V and 4 bases at J, with 14 bases in the middle. Here the CDR3 DNA reads TGTGCCAGCAGTCCCCAAACGGGACTCACCGGGGAGCTGTTTTTT. Translated: CASSPQTGLTGELFF.

This clone was counted once. The V and J genes are TRBV7-9 and TRBJ2-7; 11 bases align to TRBD2. With 5 bases clipped from V and 0 bases from J, the junction kept 9 bases outside the gene matches. Germline lookup yields CDR1 SEHNR and CDR2 FQNEAQ (reference sequence). CDR3 length equals 17 residues. The CDR3: CASSGTSGSGSSYEQYF. CDR3 coding DNA: TGTGCCAGCAGCGGGACTAGCGGAAGCGGGAGCTCCTACGAGCAGTACTTC.

This chain connects TRBV10-2 to TRBJ2-1; TRBD2 is a possible D gene (5 bases). The CDR3 runs 15 residues. The germline V gene has CDR1 WSHSY and CDR2 SAAADI. The V end was cut by 1 base, the J end by 7 bases, with 14 bases between. The CDR3 nucleotides are TGCGCCAGCAGTGAGTTAGAGGGAGCGGAGAATGAGCAGTTCTTC. Protein sequence: CASSELEGAENEQFF.

The rearrangement joins TRBV14 to TRBJ1-2; no firm D call. Germline V gene sequence: CDR1 SGHDN, CDR2 FVKESK. CDR3 length: 11 residues. With 1 base removed from V and 8 bases from J, the gap between germline ends came to 5 bases. CDR3 nucleotide sequence: TGTGCCAGCAGCCAAGGATGGGGCTACACCTTC. Protein product: CASSQGWGYTF.

The chain carries TRBV6-6 and TRBJ2-5; D may be TRBD2 (6 bases). The length of the CDR3 is 16 residues. V lost 0 bases to trimming and J lost 1 base, with 12 bases between them. Germline loops: CDR1 MNHNY, CDR2 SVGAGI (reference sequence). DNA for the CDR3: TGTGCCAGCAGTTACTCGACCGGGGAGGTCCAAGAGACCCAGTACTTC. Its translation is CASSYSTGEVQETQYF.

The gene calls are TRBV5-1 and TRBJ2-7; D is uncertain. V gave up 1 base and J gave up 0 bases, with 14 bases separating them. The CDR3 has 16 residues. Germline values: CDR1 SGHRS, CDR2 YFSETQ. CDR3 protein: CASSLPRQSSSYEQYF. The CDR3 DNA is TGCGCCAGCAGCTTGCCCCGGCAGAGTAGCTCCTACGAGCAGTACTTC.

V and J are TRBV13 and TRBJ2-7; D remains ambiguous. Germline lookup yields CDR1 PRHDT and CDR2 FYEKMQ (reference sequence). The CDR3 spans 14 residues. V was clipped by 1 base and J by 1 base, with 8 bases between them. The CDR3 DNA follows: TGTGCCAGCAGCTTAGTAACAACTTCCTACGAGCAGTACTTC. It translates to CASSLVTTSYEQYF.

V and J are TRBV29-1 and TRBJ1-2; no clear D. This CDR3 is built from 16 residues. CDR1 and CDR2 (germline): SQVTM, ANQGSEA. The V end was cut by 1 base, the J end by 1 base, with 16 bases between. CDR3 sequence (DNA): TGCAGCGTTGAAGGGCTTGCGATGGTTATTAACTATGGCTACACCTTC. Protein sequence: CSVEGLAMVINYGYTF.

The rearrangement links TRBV28 to TRBJ2-7; D remains unclear. Germline lookup yields CDR1 MDHEN and CDR2 SYDVKM. V shed 6 bases and J shed 0 bases, with 12 bases lying between them. There are 14 residues in the CDR3. CDR3 sequence (DNA): TGTGCCAGCAGCCCCAGGCCCCTCTCCTACGAGCAGTACTTC. Amino acid sequence: CASSPRPLSYEQYF.

The chain links TRBV7-9 to TRBJ2-1; 8 nucleotides align to TRBD2. The germline V gene has CDR1 SEHNR and CDR2 FQNEAQ (reference sequence). V was pared by 5 bases and J by 0 bases, with 6 bases of the junction left unmatched. The CDR3 runs to 16 residues. The CDR3 loop reads CASSPRAGGSYNEQFF. CDR3 in DNA: TGTGCCAGCAGCCCCAGGGCGGGAGGCTCCTACAATGAGCAGTTCTTC. Based on the CDR3 plus reference TRBV7-9 and TRBJ2-1, the full variable domain is DTGVSQNPRHKITKRGQNVTFRCDPISEHNRLYWYRQTLGQGPEFLTYFQNEAQLEKSRLLSDRFSAERPKGSFSTLEIQRTEQGDSAMYLCASSPRAGGSYNEQFFGPGTRLTVL.

The genes are TRBV6-5 and TRBJ2-3; D unresolved. V lost 0 bases to trimming and J lost 1 base, with 5 bases between them. Germline CDR1 is MNHEY and CDR2 is SVGAGI. This CDR3 region has 14 residues. The CDR3 loop is CASSYSPGTDTQYF. The CDR3 DNA reads as TGTGCCAGCAGTTACTCTCCGGGCACAGATACGCAGTATTTT.

Concerning this clone: The sample has other DNA sequences that encode this CDR3 too. The rearrangement joins TRBV11-2 to TRBJ2-7; D call uncertain. Deletions cut 3 bases from V and 4 bases from J, with 7 bases between. Germline V gene sequence: CDR1 SGHAT, CDR2 FQNNGV. The CDR3 consists of 12 residues. This chain's CDR3 is CASSLVVYEQYF. The CDR3 bases are TGTGCCAGCAGCTTGGTAGTTTACGAGCAGTACTTC.

V gene TRBV19 combines with J gene TRBJ2-2; D may be TRBD2 (5 bases). The CDR3 has 16 residues. Trimming removed 0 bases at V and 4 bases at J, with 12 bases between. Germline V gene lookup returns CDR1 LNHDA and CDR2 SQIVND (reference sequence). The CDR3 DNA reads TGTGCCAGTAGTATAGATCTCGGGGTTCTCACCGGGGAGCTGTTTTTT. Amino acid sequence: CASSIDLGVLTGELFF.

This clone was counted between two and nine times. The chain employs TRBV29-1 and TRBJ1-2; 7 positions match TRBD1. Germline V gives CDR1 SQVTM, CDR2 ANQGSEA. The CDR3 is 12 residues long. J lost 13 bases, V lost 1 base, and 9 bases had no gene match. As DNA, the CDR3 is TGCAGCGTTGAAGTGAGTGACAGGGCATTCACCTTC. As protein: CSVEVSDRAFTF.

In the case of this clone: In the same sample, other DNA sequences code for this CDR3. The chain employs TRBV4-1 and TRBJ2-7; the D gene is possibly TRBD2 (6 bases). Per germline, CDR1 MGHRA and CDR2 YSYEKL. There are 15 residues in the CDR3. V gave up 1 base and J gave up 2 bases, with 12 bases separating them. The chain's CDR3 is CASSQVAGRTYEQYF. The DNA for the CDR3 is TGCGCCAGCAGCCAAGTGGCAGGGAGGACCTACGAGCAGTACTTC.

The chain carries TRBV29-1 and TRBJ2-7; D may be TRBD1 (5 bases). The V gene's germline CDR1 is SQVTM and CDR2 ANQGSEA. This CDR3 is 12 amino acids long. The germline V and J ends were trimmed by 6 bases and 2 bases, with 11 bases remaining between them. The chain's CDR3 is CSVRRQTYEQYF. CDR3 sequence (DNA): TGCAGCGTCCGCCGACAGACCTACGAGCAGTACTTC.

The CDR3: CASSPLGGVEQYF. CDR3 sequence (DNA): TGTGCCAGCAGTCCTCTTGGGGGAGTTGAGCAGTACTTC. The chain is built from TRBV28 and TRBJ2-7; the D gene could be TRBD1 or TRBD2 (5 bases each). V shed 5 bases and J shed 7 bases, with 15 bases lying between them. Germline V CDR1 and CDR2: MDHEN, SYDVKM. This CDR3 is 13 amino acids long.

The chain is built from TRBV19 and TRBJ2-7; D may be TRBD2 (5 bases). The germline CDR1 and CDR2 sequences are LNHDA and SQIVND (reference sequence). V was clipped by 3 bases and J by 4 bases, with 7 bases between them. There are 12 residues in the CDR3. This CDR3 reads CASSMSGYEQYF. CDR3 sequence (DNA): TGTGCCAGTAGTATGAGCGGATACGAGCAGTACTTC.

V usage is TRBV7-2 and J usage is TRBJ2-7; D remains ambiguous. The germline V gene encodes CDR1 SGHTA and CDR2 FQGNSA. Deletions cut 5 bases from V and 2 bases from J, with 22 bases between. The CDR3 is 17 residues long. The CDR3 DNA is TGTGCCAGCAGCGCCTTTCTAGTGGCGGAGATTGCCTACGAGCAGTACTTC. This codes for CASSAFLVAEIAYEQYF.

J is TRBJ2-7 and V is TRBV28, with 7 nucleotides matching TRBD2. V shed 7 bases and J 4 bases; nucleotides not matched to a gene: 19. Germline V gene lookup returns CDR1 MDHEN and CDR2 SYDVKM. The CDR3 is 17 residues long. In DNA, the CDR3 is TGTGCCAGCACCCACCGGGGTCCCCCGGGAGGAAAATACGAGCAGTACTTC. Protein product: CASTHRGPPGGKYEQYF.

J is TRBJ1-1 and V is TRBV4-1; D remains unclear. V was cut by 1 base and J by 7 bases, with 16 bases left in between. Germline V CDR1 and CDR2: MGHRA, YSYEKL. This CDR3 is built from 15 residues. CDR3 bases: TGCGCCAGCAGCCAAGCCTCCGGGCTTGGGATTGAAGCTTTCTTT. Protein product: CASSQASGLGIEAFF.

The rearrangement links TRBV6-1 to TRBJ2-1; tentatively, D is TRBD2 (5 bases). This CDR3 comprises 15 residues. Trimming took 10 bases from V and 5 from J, leaving 21 bases between them. The germline V gene encodes CDR1 MNHNS and CDR2 SASEGT. The CDR3 nucleotides read TGTGCCACCTGGACTTCCGGACTGGAGGACAATGAGCAGTTCTTC. Protein sequence: CATWTSGLEDNEQFF.